This T cell receptor beta chain was captured by sequencing in a study of shared clonotypes between healthy human individuals. Study-wide points: What naive subsets generally showed was a larger estimated richness than memory subsets showed.

Turning to this clone: The antigen remains unidentified.

Clones were sequenced by immunoSEQ multiplex PCR, and TCRdb holds only the in-frame ones, with some missing. The sample has hundreds of thousands of clones; 97% are singletons. The CDR3 runs to 17 residues. CDR1 is SEHNR and CDR2 is FQNEAQ in the germline V gene (reference sequence). V dropped 5 bases and J dropped 2 bases, with 18 bases sitting between them. The chain links TRBV7-9 to TRBJ2-2; D gene uncertain. Sequenced sample: naive CD4+ T cells sorted from blood. This sample's subset: CD45RA+ positively selected. The receptor comes from a woman in her twenties or thirties in good health. The CDR3 DNA reads TGTGCCAGCAGCCCGCATTCGACAAGTAGAAACACCGGGGAGCTGTTTTTT. Translation: CASSPHSTSRNTGELFF. The full variable domain, rest sourced from reference TRBV7-9 and TRBJ2-2, is DTGVSQNPRHKITKRGQNVTFRCDPISEHNRLYWYRQTLGQGPEFLTYFQNEAQLEKSRLLSDRFSAERPKGSFSTLEIQRTEQGDSAMYLCASSPHSTSRNTGELFFGEGSRLTVL.